This T cell receptor beta chain was captured by sequencing in a study of human T cells and chemical hapten exposure. Study-wide context: How much TCR each sample yielded varied, mostly because pooled library volumes differed slightly. Notes on the study in general: No change in TCRs above 1 in 1000 frequency was produced by DPC sensitization.

Indicated time point: healthy volunteer bleed at 6 weeks. The total RNA was obtained from whole blood that was not fractionated. V gave up 4 bases and J gave up 12 bases, with 18 bases separating them. This CDR3 spans 14 amino acids. This clonotype was seen ten or more times. What it binds is not known. Library preparation tagged each individual cDNA molecule with a unique molecular identifier. MiXCR was run by TCRdb on the RACE reads, yielding one entry per CDR3 protein. The sample holds tens of thousands of distinct CDR3 sequences, 3.7% seen once. The rearrangement uses TRBV12-3 or TRBV12-4 and TRBJ1-4; tentatively, D is TRBD1 (5 bases). The sequence was collected from a human donor in good health. Some clones in this sample may be carry-over from other donors' samples. The specimen sequenced was whole blood. The CDR3 DNA reads TGTGCCAGCAGTTGGCGGGGGGGTTACCGCGAACTGTTTTTT. As protein: CASSWRGGYRELFF.